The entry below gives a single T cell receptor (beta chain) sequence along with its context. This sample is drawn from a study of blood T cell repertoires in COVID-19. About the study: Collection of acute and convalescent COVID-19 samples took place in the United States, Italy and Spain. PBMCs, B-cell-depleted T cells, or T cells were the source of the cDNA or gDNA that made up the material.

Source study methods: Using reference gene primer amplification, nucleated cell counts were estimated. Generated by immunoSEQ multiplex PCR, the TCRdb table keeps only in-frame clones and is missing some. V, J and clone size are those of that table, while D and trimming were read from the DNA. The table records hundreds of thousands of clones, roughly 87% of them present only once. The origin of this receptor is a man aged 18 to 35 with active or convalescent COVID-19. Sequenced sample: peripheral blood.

CDR3 nucleotides: TGTGCCATCAGGAAACAGGGAACTAATGAAAAACTGTTTTTT. The encoded protein is CAIRKQGTNEKLFF. V usage is TRBV10-3 and J usage is TRBJ1-4, with D perhaps TRBD1 (6 bases). Per the germline V gene, CDR1 is ENHRY and CDR2 is SYGVKD. The CDR3 extends over 14 amino acids. Trimming shortened V by 6 bases and J by 1 base, and 9 bases separated the two germline ends.